The clone carrying this T cell receptor beta chain was observed a few times. The antigen is undetermined. This sample was taken from a study of T-cell memory formation after mild COVID-19. Study conclusions and caveats: Pre-infection memory harbored some responding clones, suggesting cross-reactive memory joined.

A single record per CDR3 protein comes from TCRdb applying MiXCR to the 5' RACE reads. The data hold fewer than 90,000 distinct CDR3 sequences, with 13% observed a single time. The source is a man between 18 and 35 years old who had mild COVID-19 (a few samples of this study predate the infection). Cell type and time point are not known. The specimen sequenced was PBMCs or a T cell subset sorted from them (not recorded which).

The CDR3 is CASSHPRPIAGGATGELFF. The CDR3 DNA is TGCGCCAGCAGTCACCCTCGCCCCATAGCGGGGGGGGCCACCGGGGAGCTGTTTTTT. The rearrangement uses TRBV23-1 and TRBJ2-2; TRBD2 agrees at 11 bases. TRBV23-1 is designated an ORF whose function remains uncertain. Losses at the gene ends were 3 bases for V and 4 bases for J; bases not matched to a gene: 13. CDR3 length: 19 amino acids.